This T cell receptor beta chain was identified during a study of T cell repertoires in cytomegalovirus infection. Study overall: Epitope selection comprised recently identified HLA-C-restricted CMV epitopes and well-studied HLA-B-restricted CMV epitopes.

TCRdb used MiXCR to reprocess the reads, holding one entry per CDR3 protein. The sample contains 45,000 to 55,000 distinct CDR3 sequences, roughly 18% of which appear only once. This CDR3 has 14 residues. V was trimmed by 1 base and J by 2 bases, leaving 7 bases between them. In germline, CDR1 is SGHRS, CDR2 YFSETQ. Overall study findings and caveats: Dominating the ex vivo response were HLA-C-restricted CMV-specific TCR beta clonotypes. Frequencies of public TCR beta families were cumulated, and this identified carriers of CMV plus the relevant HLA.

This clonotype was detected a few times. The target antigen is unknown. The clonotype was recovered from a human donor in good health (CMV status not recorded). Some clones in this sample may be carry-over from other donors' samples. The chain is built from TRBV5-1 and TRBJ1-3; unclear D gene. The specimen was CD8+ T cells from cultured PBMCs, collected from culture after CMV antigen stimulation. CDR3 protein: CASSLQVPGNTIYF. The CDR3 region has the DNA TGCGCCAGCAGCTTGCAGGTTCCTGGAAACACCATATATTTT.